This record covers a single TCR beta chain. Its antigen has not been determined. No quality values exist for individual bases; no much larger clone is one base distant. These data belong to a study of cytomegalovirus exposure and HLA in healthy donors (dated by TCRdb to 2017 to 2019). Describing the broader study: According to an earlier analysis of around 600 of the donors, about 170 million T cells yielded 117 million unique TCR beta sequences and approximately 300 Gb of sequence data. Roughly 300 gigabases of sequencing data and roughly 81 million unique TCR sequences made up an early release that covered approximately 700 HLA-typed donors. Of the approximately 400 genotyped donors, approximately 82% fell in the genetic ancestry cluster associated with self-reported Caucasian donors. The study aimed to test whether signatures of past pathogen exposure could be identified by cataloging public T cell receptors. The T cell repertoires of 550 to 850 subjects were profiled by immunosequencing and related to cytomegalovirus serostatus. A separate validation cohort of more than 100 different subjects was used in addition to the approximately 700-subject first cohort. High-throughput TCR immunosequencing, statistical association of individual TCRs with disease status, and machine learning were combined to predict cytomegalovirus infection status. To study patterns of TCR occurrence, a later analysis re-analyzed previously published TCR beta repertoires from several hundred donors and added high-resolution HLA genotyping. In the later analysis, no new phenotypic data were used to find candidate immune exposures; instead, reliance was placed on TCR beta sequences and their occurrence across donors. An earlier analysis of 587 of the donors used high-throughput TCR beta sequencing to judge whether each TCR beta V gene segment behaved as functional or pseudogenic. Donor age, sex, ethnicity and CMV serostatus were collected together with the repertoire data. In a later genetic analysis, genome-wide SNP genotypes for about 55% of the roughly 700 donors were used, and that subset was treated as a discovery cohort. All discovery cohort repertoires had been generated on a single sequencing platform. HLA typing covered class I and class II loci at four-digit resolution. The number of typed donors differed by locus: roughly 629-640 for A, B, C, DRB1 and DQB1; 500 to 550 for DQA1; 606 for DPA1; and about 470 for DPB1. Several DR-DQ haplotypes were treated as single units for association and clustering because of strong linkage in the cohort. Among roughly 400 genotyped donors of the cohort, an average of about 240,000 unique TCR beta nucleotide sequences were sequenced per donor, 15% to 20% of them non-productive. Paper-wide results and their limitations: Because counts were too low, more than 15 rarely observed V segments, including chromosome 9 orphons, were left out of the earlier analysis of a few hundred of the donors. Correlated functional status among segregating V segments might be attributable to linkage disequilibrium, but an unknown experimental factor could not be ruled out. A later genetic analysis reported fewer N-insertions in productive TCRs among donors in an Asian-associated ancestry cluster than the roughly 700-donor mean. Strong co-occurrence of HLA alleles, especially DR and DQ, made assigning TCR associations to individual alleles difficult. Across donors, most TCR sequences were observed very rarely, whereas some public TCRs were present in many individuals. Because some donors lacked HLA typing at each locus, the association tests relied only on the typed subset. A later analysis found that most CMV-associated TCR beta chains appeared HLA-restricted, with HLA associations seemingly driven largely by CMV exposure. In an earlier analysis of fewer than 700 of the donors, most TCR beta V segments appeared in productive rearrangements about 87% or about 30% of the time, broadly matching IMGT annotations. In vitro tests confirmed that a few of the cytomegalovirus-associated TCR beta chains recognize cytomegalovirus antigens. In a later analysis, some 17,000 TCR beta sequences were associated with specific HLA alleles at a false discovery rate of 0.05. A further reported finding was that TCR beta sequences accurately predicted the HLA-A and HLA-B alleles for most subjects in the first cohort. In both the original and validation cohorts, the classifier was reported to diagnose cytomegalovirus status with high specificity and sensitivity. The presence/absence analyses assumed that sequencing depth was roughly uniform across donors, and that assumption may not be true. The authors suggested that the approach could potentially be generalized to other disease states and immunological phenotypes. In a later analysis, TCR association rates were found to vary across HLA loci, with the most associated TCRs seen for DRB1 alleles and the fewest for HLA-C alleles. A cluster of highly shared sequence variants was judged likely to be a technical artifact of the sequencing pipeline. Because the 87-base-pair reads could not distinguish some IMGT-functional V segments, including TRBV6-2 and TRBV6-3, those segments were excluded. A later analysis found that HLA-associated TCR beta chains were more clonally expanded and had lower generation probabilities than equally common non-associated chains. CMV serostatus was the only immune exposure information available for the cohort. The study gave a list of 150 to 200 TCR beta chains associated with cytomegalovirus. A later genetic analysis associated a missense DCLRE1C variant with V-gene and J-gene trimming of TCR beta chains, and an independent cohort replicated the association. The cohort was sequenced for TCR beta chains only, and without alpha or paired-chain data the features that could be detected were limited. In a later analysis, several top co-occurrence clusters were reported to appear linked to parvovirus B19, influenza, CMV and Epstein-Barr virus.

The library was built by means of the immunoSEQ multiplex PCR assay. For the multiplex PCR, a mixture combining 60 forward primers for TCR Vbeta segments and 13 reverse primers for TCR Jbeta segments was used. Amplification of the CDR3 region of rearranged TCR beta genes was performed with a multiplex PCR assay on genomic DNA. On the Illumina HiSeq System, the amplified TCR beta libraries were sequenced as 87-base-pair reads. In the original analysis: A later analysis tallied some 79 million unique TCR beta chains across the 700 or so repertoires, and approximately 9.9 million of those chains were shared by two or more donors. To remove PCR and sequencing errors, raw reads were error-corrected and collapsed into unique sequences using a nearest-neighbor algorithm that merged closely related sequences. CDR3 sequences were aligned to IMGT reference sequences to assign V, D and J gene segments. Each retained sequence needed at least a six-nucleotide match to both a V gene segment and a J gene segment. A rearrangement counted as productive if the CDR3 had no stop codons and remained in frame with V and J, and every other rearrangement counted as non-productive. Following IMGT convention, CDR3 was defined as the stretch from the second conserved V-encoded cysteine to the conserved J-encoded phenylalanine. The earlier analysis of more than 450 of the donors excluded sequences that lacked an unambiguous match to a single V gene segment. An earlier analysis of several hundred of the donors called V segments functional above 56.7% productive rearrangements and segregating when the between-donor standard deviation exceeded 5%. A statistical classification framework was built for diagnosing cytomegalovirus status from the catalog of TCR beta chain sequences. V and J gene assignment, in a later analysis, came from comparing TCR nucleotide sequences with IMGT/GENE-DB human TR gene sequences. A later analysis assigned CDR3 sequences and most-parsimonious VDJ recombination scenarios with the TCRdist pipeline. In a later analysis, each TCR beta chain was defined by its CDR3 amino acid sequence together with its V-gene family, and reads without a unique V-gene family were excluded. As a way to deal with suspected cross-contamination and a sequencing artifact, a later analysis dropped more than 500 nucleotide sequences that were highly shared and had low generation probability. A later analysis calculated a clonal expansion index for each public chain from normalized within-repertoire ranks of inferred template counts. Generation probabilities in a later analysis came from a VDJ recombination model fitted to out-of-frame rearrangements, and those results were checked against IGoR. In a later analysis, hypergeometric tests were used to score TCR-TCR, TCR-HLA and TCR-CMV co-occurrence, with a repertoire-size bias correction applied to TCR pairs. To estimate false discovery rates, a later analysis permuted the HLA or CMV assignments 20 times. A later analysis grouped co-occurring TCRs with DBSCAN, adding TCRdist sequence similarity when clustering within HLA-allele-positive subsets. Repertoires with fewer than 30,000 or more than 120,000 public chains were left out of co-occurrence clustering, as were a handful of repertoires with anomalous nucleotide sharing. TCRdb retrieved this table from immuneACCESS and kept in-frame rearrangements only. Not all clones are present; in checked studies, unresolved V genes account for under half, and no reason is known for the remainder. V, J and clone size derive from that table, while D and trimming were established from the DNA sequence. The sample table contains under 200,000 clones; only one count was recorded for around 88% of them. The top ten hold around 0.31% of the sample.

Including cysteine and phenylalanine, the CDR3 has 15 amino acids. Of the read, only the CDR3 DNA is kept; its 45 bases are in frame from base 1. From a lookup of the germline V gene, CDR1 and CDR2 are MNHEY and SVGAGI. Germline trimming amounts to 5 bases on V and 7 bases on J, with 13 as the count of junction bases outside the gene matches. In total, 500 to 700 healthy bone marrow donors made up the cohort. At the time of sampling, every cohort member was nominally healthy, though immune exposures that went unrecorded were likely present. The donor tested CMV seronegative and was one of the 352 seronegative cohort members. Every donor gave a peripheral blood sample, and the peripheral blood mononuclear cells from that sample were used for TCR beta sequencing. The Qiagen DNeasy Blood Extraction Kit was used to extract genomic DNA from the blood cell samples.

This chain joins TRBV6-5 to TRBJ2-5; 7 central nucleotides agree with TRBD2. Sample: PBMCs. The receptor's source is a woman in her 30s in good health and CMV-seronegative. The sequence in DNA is TGTGCCAGCAGTACGGGAGGTGGCAAGTACGGGACCCAGTACTTC. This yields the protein CASSTGGGKYGTQYF.